Sequencing of this TCR beta chain was carried out in a study of CD8 T cells in Susac syndrome. Study-level results: The study's TCR sequencing and HLA analysis drew on a certain number of individuals. That number was acknowledged as relatively small.

Unmatched junction bases numbered 11, after V lost 3 bases and J lost 11 bases. This CDR3 region has 15 residues. Germline lookup yields CDR1 SQVTM and CDR2 ANQGSEA. About this clonotype: What it binds is unknown.

An amount of RNA that ranged from roughly 0.45 to 1 ug was reverse transcribed with random hexamers. Via MiXCR, TCRdb re-called the immunoSEQ multiplex PCR reads, giving one row per CDR3 protein. Of about 190,000 distinct CDR3 sequences listed, around 93% are singletons. This sequence joins TRBV29-1 and TRBJ2-1, with 12 bases aligning to TRBD1. The sample taken for sequencing was CD4+ T cells from PBMCs. This TCR was sampled from a human donor in good health. This chain's CDR3 is CSVDSGQGAIRKQFF. In DNA form, the CDR3 reads TGCAGCGTTGATTCGGGACAGGGGGCGATACGGAAGCAGTTCTTC.